Below are 20 T cell receptor beta chains sequenced from a single sample in a study of blood T cell repertoires in COVID-19 (dated by TCRdb to 2018 to 2021). The library was generated by the immunoSEQ multiplex PCR assay. TCRdb retrieved this table from immuneACCESS and kept in-frame rearrangements only. Not all clones are present; in checked studies, unresolved V genes account for under half, and no reason is known for the remainder. This sample is represented by more than 85,000 clones; 65% to 80% of them were singletons. Around 19% of the sample rests with the top ten. The sample was peripheral blood. These receptors were obtained from a woman between 65 and 79 years old with acute or convalescent COVID-19.

This chain uses TRBV27 with TRBJ1-6; D perhaps matches TRBD1 (6 bases). Germline CDR1 and CDR2: MNHEY and SMNVEV (reference sequence). Trimming removed 5 bases from V and 9 bases from J, with 20 bases in between. CDR3 length: 16 residues. In DNA form, the CDR3 reads TGTGCCAGCAGTACACTGACCGGGACATCTGCTTCACCCCTCCACTTT. It yields the protein CASSTLTGTSASPLHF.

The rearrangement uses TRBV28 and TRBJ2-5, with D possibly matching TRBD1 (6 bases). In germline, CDR1 is MDHEN, CDR2 SYDVKM. V lost 4 bases, J lost 0 bases, and 15 bases lay in between. This CDR3 has 16 amino acids. The CDR3 region has the DNA TGTGCCAGCAGTTACCGGGACACACGGTACCAAGAGACCCAGTACTTC. As protein: CASSYRDTRYQETQYF.

This chain connects TRBV24-1 to TRBJ2-1; a weak D match, TRBD1 (5 bases). V lost 4 bases to trimming and J lost 2 bases, with 8 bases between them. CDR1 KGHDR and CDR2 SFDVKD come from the germline V gene. The CDR3 consists of 14 residues. The CDR3 DNA follows: TGTGCCACCAGTGAGGGGCCAGCCTACAATGAGCAGTTCTTC. Its protein product is CATSEGPAYNEQFF.

This clone has only a few counts. The CDR3 is CASSPGGFNEKLFF. Here the CDR3 DNA reads TGCGCCAGCAGCCCGGGCGGGTTTAATGAAAAACTGTTTTTT. V and J are TRBV4-1 and TRBJ1-4; no clear D. Germline CDR1 is MGHRA and CDR2 is YSYEKL. CDR3 length: 14 amino acids. The germline V and J ends were trimmed by 4 bases and 4 bases, with 10 bases remaining between them.

The rearrangement links TRBV4-1 to TRBJ2-5, with TRBD2 matching 11 bases. The CDR3 contains 19 residues. V shed 1 base, J shed 4 bases, and the junction held 14 bases outside the gene matches. Per the germline V gene, CDR1 is MGHRA and CDR2 is YSYEKL. CDR3 loop: CASSQVGGLAGPGGETQYF. The CDR3 DNA follows: TGCGCCAGCAGCCAAGTGGGTGGACTAGCGGGCCCGGGGGGAGAGACCCAGTACTTC.

This clone has a single count. The chain carries TRBV2 and TRBJ2-5, with D perhaps matching TRBD2 (5 bases). From germline, CDR1 is SNHLY and CDR2 FYNNEI. The CDR3 covers 12 residues. V was shortened by 5 bases and J by 5 bases, with 9 bases between the two germline ends. The CDR3, as DNA: TGTGCCAGCAGTATAGTAGCGGAGACCCAGTACTTC. Its translation: CASSIVAETQYF.

The chain has TRBV3-1 (or the pseudogene TRBV3-2) and TRBJ2-1, with a possible D match to TRBD1 (6 bases). V was shortened by 4 bases and J by 5 bases, with 12 bases between the two germline ends. The CDR3 sequence is 14 residues long. Germline CDR1 and CDR2: LGHDT and YNNKEL (reference sequence). The CDR3 loop reads CASSRTSGDNEQFF. CDR3 in DNA: TGTGCCAGCAGCCGAACTTCAGGGGACAATGAGCAGTTCTTC.

This chain joins TRBV5-6 and TRBJ1-2; D is unclear. The CDR3 loop spans 13 amino acids. Looked up from germline, CDR1 is SGHDT and CDR2 is YYEEEE. V lost 2 bases, J lost 4 bases, and 9 bases lay in between. In DNA form, the CDR3 reads TGTGCCAGCAGCTTTAAAGACATCTATGGCTACACCTTC. Translating gives CASSFKDIYGYTF.

This chain links TRBV6-5 with TRBJ1-2; D remains ambiguous. The CDR3 has 10 residues. Between the trimmed V and J ends, which lost 5 bases and 7 bases, there was a span of 5 bases. From germline, CDR1 is MNHEY and CDR2 SVGAGI. CDR3 sequence (DNA): TGTGCCAGCAGTCTCTCTGGCTACACCTTC. Translating gives CASSLSGYTF.

This clone has a single count. DNA of the CDR3: TGCGCCAGCAGCCGGGGGCAGGGGGCGACTGAAGCTTTCTTT. This translates into CASSRGQGATEAFF. The chain combines TRBV5-1 with TRBJ1-1, with 8 bases aligning to TRBD1. CDR3 length equals 14 residues. J was trimmed by 5 bases and V by 4 bases; bases with no gene match: 7. Germline-derived CDR1 and CDR2 are SGHRS and YFSETQ.

In this sample, this clone turned up a few times. This chain connects TRBV6-6 to TRBJ2-7, with a weak D call TRBD2 (6 bases). The CDR3 loop spans 16 amino acids. The V and J ends lost 4 bases and 0 bases respectively, with 16 bases between them. The germline gives CDR1 MNHNY, CDR2 SVGAGI (reference sequence). The chain's CDR3 is CASSFSSRGNSYEQYF. The CDR3 DNA is TGTGCCAGCAGTTTTTCTTCCCGGGGGAACTCCTACGAGCAGTACTTC.

The CDR3 loop reads CASSLQGLSYNEQFF. The DNA of the CDR3 is TGTGCCAGCAGCTTACAGGGTCTCTCCTACAATGAGCAGTTCTTC. This chain joins TRBV7-2 and TRBJ2-1, with TRBD1 as a possible D gene (5 bases). The CDR3 totals 15 residues. V lost 2 bases to trimming and J lost 0 bases, with 8 bases between them. Germline CDR1 is SGHTA and CDR2 is FQGNSA.

The rearrangement links TRBV10-2 to TRBJ1-4, with 9 nucleotides matching TRBD1. Trimming removed 3 bases from V and 7 bases from J; junction bases left unmatched: 3. The CDR3 consists of 14 residues. CDR1 and CDR2 (germline): WSHSY, SAAADI. The DNA for the CDR3 is TGCGCCAGCAGTGATTGGGGACAGGGTGAAAAACTGTTTTTT. Translating it yields CASSDWGQGEKLFF.

The chain combines TRBV19 with TRBJ2-3; the D gene is possibly TRBD1 (6 bases). Germline loops: CDR1 LNHDA, CDR2 SQIVND (reference sequence). The CDR3 runs to 12 residues. Trimming took 10 bases from V and 5 from J, leaving 13 bases between them. The CDR3 nucleotides are TGTGCCACCCAGGGGCTACAAGATACGCAGTATTTT. Protein product: CATQGLQDTQYF.

The chain links TRBV10-1 to TRBJ2-1, with 11 positions matching TRBD2. There are 15 residues in the CDR3. Germline V gives CDR1 WNHNN, CDR2 SYGVQD (reference sequence). Losses at the gene ends were 2 bases for V and 6 bases for J; bases not matched to a gene: 3. CDR3 in DNA: TGCGCCAGCAGTGAGACTAGCGGGGGTTTCAATGAGCAGTTCTTC. Its translation: CASSETSGGFNEQFF.

The gene calls are TRBV21-1 and TRBJ2-7; the table assigns TRBD1, which was not confirmed against the DNA. TRBV21-1 is flagged as a pseudogene. The CDR3 runs 18 residues. The CDR3 here is CASSKERIGQKTAYEQYF. As DNA, the CDR3 is TGTGCCAGCAGCAAGGAAAGAATTGGACAAAAAACCGCCTACGAGCAGTACTTC.

This chain links TRBV5-4 with TRBJ1-1; 7 nucleotides align to TRBD1. Trimming removed 4 bases from V and 6 bases from J; junction bases left unmatched: 6. Germline-derived CDR1 and CDR2 are SGHNT and YYREEE (reference sequence). There are 13 residues in the CDR3. The CDR3 loop is CASSHDRAAEAFF. CDR3 nucleotide sequence: TGTGCCAGCAGCCATGACAGGGCGGCTGAAGCTTTCTTT.

This chain connects TRBV25-1 to TRBJ2-6; the match to TRBD1 covers 9 bases. The CDR3 extends over 17 amino acids. With 4 bases clipped from V and 3 bases from J, the junction kept 7 bases outside the gene matches. The V gene's germline CDR1 is MGHDK and CDR2 SYGVNS. The CDR3: CASSGRTGAGGANVLTF. The CDR3 nucleotides are TGTGCCAGCAGTGGACGGACAGGGGCAGGTGGGGCCAACGTCCTGACTTTC.

The CDR3 here is CASSLSRGQVGYTF. The CDR3 DNA reads TGTGCCAGCAGTTTAAGCAGGGGGCAGGTTGGCTACACCTTC. This sequence joins TRBV28 and TRBJ1-2; 8 bases match TRBD1. The V gene end was trimmed by 2 bases and the J gene end by 7 bases; junction bases not matched to a gene: 6. In germline, CDR1 is MDHEN, CDR2 SYDVKM. This CDR3 has 14 amino acids.

CDR3 in DNA: TGTGCCAGCAGCCTACCGGGTTATTACGAGCAGTACTTC. It codes for CASSLPGYYEQYF. The chain uses TRBV5-8 and TRBJ2-7, with D hard to call. Trimming removed 4 bases at V and 4 bases at J, with 12 bases between. Germline V gene data show CDR1 as SGHTS and CDR2 as YDEGEE. CDR3 length: 13 residues.